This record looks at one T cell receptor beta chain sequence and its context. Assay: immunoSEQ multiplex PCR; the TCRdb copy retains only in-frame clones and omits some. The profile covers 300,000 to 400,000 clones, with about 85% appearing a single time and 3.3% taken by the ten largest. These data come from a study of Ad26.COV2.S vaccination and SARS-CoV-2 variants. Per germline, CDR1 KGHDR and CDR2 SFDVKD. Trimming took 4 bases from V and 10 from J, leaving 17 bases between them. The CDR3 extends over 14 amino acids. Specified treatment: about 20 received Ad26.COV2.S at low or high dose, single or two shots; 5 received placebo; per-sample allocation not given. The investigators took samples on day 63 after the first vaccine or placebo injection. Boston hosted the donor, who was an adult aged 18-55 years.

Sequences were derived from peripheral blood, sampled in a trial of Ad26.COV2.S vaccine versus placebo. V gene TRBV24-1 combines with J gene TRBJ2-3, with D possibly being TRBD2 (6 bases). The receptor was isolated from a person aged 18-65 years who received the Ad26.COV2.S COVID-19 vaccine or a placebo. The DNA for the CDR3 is TGTGCCACCAGTGACCTTGCAACGGGAGTACCGCAGTATTTT. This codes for CATSDLATGVPQYF.